Listed here is a single T cell receptor beta chain. Its antigen is currently unknown. The germline CDR1 and CDR2 sequences are SGHTA and FQGNSA. This CDR3 comprises 11 residues. V shed 2 bases and J shed 6 bases, with 3 bases lying between them. Data came from immunoSEQ multiplex PCR; TCRdb stores just in-frame clones and leaves some out. The sample has roughly 31,000 clones, roughly 90% seen once; the top ten hold about 0.32%. This record comes from a study of PD-1 blockade in classical Hodgkin lymphoma. Study-wide results and caveats: Reported findings placed baseline TCR diversity lower in newly diagnosed patients (compared with healthy donors).

Time point reported: newly diagnosed, previously untreated cHL patient sample. Researchers report purifying CD4+ T cells from thawed PBMCs by magnetic negative selection. The source of this sequence is a human donor with classical Hodgkin lymphoma. J is TRBJ2-3 and V is TRBV7-2; D gene ambiguous. Sequenced input: CD4+ T cells from blood. Written as DNA, the CDR3 is TGTGCCAGCAGCTTATTTGATACGCAGTATTTT. Its protein product is CASSLFDTQYF.